The sequence of this TCR beta chain was determined in a study of graft-versus-host responses after intestinal transplantation. Across the whole study: Isolated intestinal, liver-intestinal, or multivisceral transplants were what recipients had. Every transplant recipient was induced with anti-thymocyte globulin, then maintained on tacrolimus and steroids for about three years.

There are 15 residues in the CDR3. The V gene's germline CDR1 is LNHDA and CDR2 SQIVND (reference sequence). Trimming stripped 3 bases from V and 7 bases from J, with 18 bases between. Profiled with immunoSEQ multiplex PCR; TCRdb holds only in-frame clones, not every one. The table records tens of thousands of clones, less than 85% of them present only once. Concerning this clone itself: What it binds is unknown.

Study-level results: GvH clones surfaced in recipient marrow, some emerging earlier in ileum or blood.

The V and J genes are TRBV19 and TRBJ1-1, with D uncertain. This clonotype was sampled from a human donor who was the organ donor for an intestinal transplant. The sequenced sample was unstimulated CD4+ T cells sorted from spleen or lymph node cells, obtained before transplant. The CDR3 coding sequence is TGTGCCAGTAGTATTCTGCGGACGGGAAAGGGTGAAGCTTTCTTT. Its protein is CASSILRTGKGEAFF.